The 30 T cell receptor beta chains below were found in one sample sequenced in a study of blood T cells in healthy people across ages. Then a second PCR, running about 6 to 12 cycles, was carried out with a sample-barcoded 5' primer and a J-beta primer mix. Each CDR3 protein is one row after TCRdb ran MiXCR on the 5' RACE reads. The table records approximately 680,000 distinct CDR3 sequences, about 32% of them present only once. Sequencing input: blood. Receptors originate from a woman of 80 years or more in good health.

This clonotype has a handful of counts. A read error may be the cause here, since a much bigger clone is one base away. The V gene is TRBV6-5, the J gene TRBJ1-2, with 8 bases matching TRBD1. From germline, CDR1 is MNHEY and CDR2 SVGAGI. The CDR3 contains 15 residues. The CDR3 protein is CAGSPKTGATYGYTF. DNA for the CDR3: TGTGCCGGCAGTCCCAAGACAGGGGCAACCTATGGCTACACCTTC.

This chain connects TRBV5-1 to TRBJ1-1, with a possible D match to TRBD1 (5 bases). The V gene lost 4 bases and the J gene lost 3 bases, with 10 bases spanning the gap. CDR1 SGHRS and CDR2 YFSETQ come from the germline V gene. The CDR3 has 13 residues. As DNA, the CDR3 is TGCGCCAGCAGCATAGGGACCGACACTGAAGCTTTCTTT. Translation: CASSIGTDTEAFF.

This clonotype has only a few counts. A read error is possible here, since a much larger clone lies one base away. The chain is built from TRBV7-2 and TRBJ2-7, with D unclear. Germline CDR1 is SGHTA and CDR2 is FQGNSA. V dropped 5 bases and J dropped 5 bases, with 16 bases sitting between them. CDR3 length: 14 amino acids. The CDR3: CASSGQGSMDEQYF. In DNA, the CDR3 is TGTGCCAGCAGCGGCCAAGGAAGCATGGACGAGCAGTACTTC.

This clonotype has only a few counts. The chain uses TRBV4-1 and TRBJ1-2; 7 bases line up with TRBD1. V shed 2 bases and J 4 bases; nucleotides not matched to a gene: 4. The CDR3 is made up of 14 amino acids. Germline loops: CDR1 MGHRA, CDR2 YSYEKL. The CDR3 region is CASSQSRGGYGYTF. The CDR3 DNA reads TGCGCCAGCAGCCAAAGCAGGGGGGGCTATGGCTACACCTTC.

This clonotype was picked up one time. This may be a read error: a much more frequent sequence differs by one nucleotide. The chain combines TRBV5-6 with TRBJ2-7, with D unclear. CDR1 and CDR2 (germline): SGHDT, YYEEEE. The CDR3 loop spans 13 amino acids. V was trimmed by 2 bases and J by 10 bases, leaving 16 bases between them. The CDR3 reads CASSLSVVLAQYV. As DNA, the CDR3 is TGTGCCAGCAGCTTAAGTGTGGTGTTGGCCCAGTACGTC.

This chain connects TRBV7-2 to TRBJ1-5; perhaps TRBD1 as D (5 bases). Germline V gene lookup returns CDR1 SGHTA and CDR2 FQGNSA. V lost 5 bases, J lost 0 bases, and 17 bases lay in between. The CDR3 loop spans 17 amino acids. In DNA, the CDR3 is TGTGCCAGCAGCCCGGACGGGGGAGCACTTAGCAATCAGCCCCAGCATTTT. This translates into CASSPDGGALSNQPQHF.

This clonotype was recorded at least ten times. CDR3 in amino acids: CASSIPGRTSSTDTQYF. Written as DNA, the CDR3 is TGTGCCAGCAGCATTCCCGGGAGGACTAGCTCCACAGATACGCAGTATTTT. V and J are TRBV7-2 and TRBJ2-3; TRBD2 matches at 8 bases. With V trimmed by 5 bases and J by 2 bases, 12 bases remained unmatched. This CDR3 is 17 amino acids long. Looked up from germline, CDR1 is SGHTA and CDR2 is FQGNSA.

In its sample, this clonotype was seen many times. The rearrangement uses TRBV28 and TRBJ1-2; D is perhaps TRBD1 (5 bases). Trimming took off 1 base at V and 4 bases at J, with 13 bases between the two ends. The CDR3 runs 15 residues. Germline CDR1 and CDR2: MDHEN and SYDVKM. The CDR3 protein is CASSLSRAMTYGYTF. CDR3 nucleotides: TGTGCCAGCAGTTTATCCAGGGCTATGACCTATGGCTACACCTTC.

This clonotype was recorded a few times. The gene calls are TRBV5-1 and TRBJ1-1; no firm D call. Germline lookup yields CDR1 SGHRS and CDR2 YFSETQ. Trimming shortened V by 6 bases and J by 3 bases, and 12 bases separated the two germline ends. The CDR3 has 13 amino acids. The CDR3 bases are TGCGCCAGCACCCTAGGTTCCGACACTGAAGCTTTCTTT. It encodes CASTLGSDTEAFF.

This clonotype was seen at least ten times. CDR3 sequence (DNA): TGTGCCAGCAGACCCGGGACAGGGGCATACAATGAGCAGTTCTTC. Amino acid sequence: CASRPGTGAYNEQFF. This chain links TRBV12-3 or TRBV12-4 with TRBJ2-1; 10 bases agree with TRBD1. This CDR3 is 15 amino acids long. With V trimmed by 6 bases and J by 4 bases, 6 bases remained unmatched.

About this clonotype itself: A read error may explain this, as a much larger clone is one base away. The genes are TRBV20-1 and TRBJ2-1, with D uncertain. The J call is doubtful: the DNA matches TRBJ2-7 better. CDR1 is DFQATT and CDR2 is SNEGSKA in the germline V gene (reference sequence). CDR3 size: 13 residues. The CDR3 nucleotides read TGCAGTGCTAGGGGCAGTACCTACAATGAGCAGTACTTC. Protein: CSARGSTYNEQYF.

This sequence joins TRBV29-1 and TRBJ2-7, with 7 bases fitting TRBD1. The CDR3 contains 14 residues. Germline V CDR1 and CDR2: SQVTM, ANQGSEA. V lost 4 bases to trimming and J lost 0 bases; unmatched junction nucleotides: 6. The CDR3 nucleotides are TGCAGCGTTGGGGACAGACCGAACTCCTACGAGCAGTACTTC. This codes for CSVGDRPNSYEQYF.

This clonotype was found many times. The chain employs TRBV5-1 and TRBJ2-3, with TRBD2 identical over 13 bases. Germline assignment: CDR1 SGHRS and CDR2 YFSETQ. The CDR3 is made up of 18 amino acids. The junction had 10 bases not matched to a gene; V was cut back by 4 bases and J by 2 bases. CDR3 amino acids: CASSPITGTSGNTDTQYF. The CDR3 nucleotides are TGCGCCAGCAGCCCAATCACCGGGACTAGCGGGAACACAGATACGCAGTATTTT.

A word on this clonotype: A much larger clone lies a single base off, so this may be a read error. The chain combines TRBV25-1 with TRBJ2-1, with a weak D call TRBD2 (7 bases). The J call is in doubt because the DNA end fits TRBJ2-7 better. The germline CDR1 and CDR2 sequences are MGHDK and SYGVNS. The CDR3 contains 15 residues. The CDR3 protein is CASSELGGPYNEQYF. CDR3 sequence (DNA): TGTGCCAGCAGTGAACTCGGGGGGCCATACAATGAGCAGTACTTC.

With respect to this clonotype: Germline is not matched at one junction end, which may reflect a read error. The gene calls are TRBV15 and TRBJ2-2; D is perhaps TRBD2 (5 bases). The CDR3 has 14 amino acids. CDR1 is LNHNV, CDR2 YYDKDF, per germline (reference sequence). The CDR3 region has the DNA TGTGCCACCAGCAGGGAAAGTATCACCGGGGAGCGGTTTTTT. Translating it yields CATSRESITGERFF. Based on the CDR3 plus reference TRBV15 and TRBJ2-2, the full variable domain is DAMVIQNPRYQVTQFGKPVTLSCSQTLNHNVMYWYQQKSSQAPKLLFHYYDKDFNNEADTPDNFQSRRPNTSFCFLDIRSPGLGDTAMYLCATSRESITGERFFGEGSRLTVL.

This clonotype has more than one count but fewer than ten. The chain employs TRBV7-2 and TRBJ2-1; no definite D call. The J call may be mistaken, given a closer DNA end match to TRBJ2-7. Germline V gene sequence: CDR1 SGHTA, CDR2 FQGNSA. The CDR3 runs 14 residues. The CDR3: CASSLGGRYNEQYF. In DNA form, the CDR3 reads TGTGCCAGCAGCTTAGGCGGCCGCTACAATGAGCAGTACTTC.

About this clonotype itself: A single base separates this from a much larger clone, so it may be a read error. The chain joins TRBV20-1 to TRBJ1-5; D may be TRBD1 (6 bases). The CDR3 has 13 residues. The germline V gene encodes CDR1 DFQATT and CDR2 SNEGSKA (reference sequence). V was shortened by 3 bases and J by 7 bases, with 13 bases between the two germline ends. CDR3 sequence reads: CSASMGGRQPQHF. The CDR3 nucleotides read TGCAGTGCTAGTATGGGGGGCAGGCAGCCCCAGCATTTT.

This chain joins TRBV7-8 and TRBJ2-4, with D perhaps TRBD1 or TRBD2 (5 bases each). The J call is doubtful: the DNA matches TRBJ2-7 better. This CDR3 region has 14 residues. Looked up from germline, CDR1 is SGHVS and CDR2 is FQNEAQ. Here the CDR3 DNA reads TGTGCCAGCAGTCCCGGGACGGGGATCTACGAGCAGTACTTC. Protein product: CASSPGTGIYEQYF.

This clonotype was observed many times. The CDR3 bases are TGTGCCAGCAGCCTCGGACAGGGTGGTACGTCAGATACGCAGTATTTT. Protein: CASSLGQGGTSDTQYF. V and J are TRBV7-9 and TRBJ2-3, with TRBD1 identical over 8 bases. There are 16 residues in the CDR3. Trimming cost V 5 bases and J 4 bases; bases outside gene matches: 11. Germline V CDR1 and CDR2: SEHNR, FQNEAQ (reference sequence).

The rearrangement joins TRBV4-2 to TRBJ1-4, with D unclear. The V gene's germline CDR1 is LGHNA and CDR2 YNFKEQ. This CDR3 comprises 16 residues. V was pared by 0 bases and J by 4 bases, with 12 bases between. CDR3 bases: TGTGCCAGCAGCCAAGATCCAGGCCGCGTTAATGAAAAACTGTTTTTT. Translating it yields CASSQDPGRVNEKLFF.

The sample holds a few counts of this clonotype. The chain uses TRBV7-2 and TRBJ1-6, with 7 bases matching TRBD1. The ends lost 5 bases at V and 7 bases at J; junction bases unmatched: 5. This CDR3 has 14 amino acids. Germline V CDR1 and CDR2: SGHTA, FQGNSA. The CDR3 nucleotides read TGTGCCAGCAGCCCACAGGGGAGGAATTCACCCCTCCACTTT. Residues: CASSPQGRNSPLHF. Supplemented by reference TRBV7-2 and TRBJ1-6, the full variable domain reads GAGVSQSPSNKVTEKGKDVELRCDPISGHTALYWYRQSLGQGLEFLIYFQGNSAPDKSGLPSDRFSAERTGGSVSTLTIQRTQQEDSAVYLCASSPQGRNSPLHFGNGTRLTVT.

The chain has TRBV20-1 and TRBJ2-7; the match to TRBD2 covers 11 bases. V shed 0 bases and J 4 bases; nucleotides not matched to a gene: 8. The CDR3 is made up of 16 amino acids. CDR1 is DFQATT and CDR2 is SNEGSKA in the germline V gene (reference sequence). CDR3 amino acids: CSAREISGRAGYEQYF. The CDR3 DNA is TGCAGTGCTAGAGAGATTAGCGGGAGGGCCGGTTACGAGCAGTACTTC.

This clonotype has a handful of counts. This sequence joins TRBV6-6 and TRBJ1-5; D remains ambiguous. Germline V gene sequence: CDR1 MNHNY, CDR2 SVGAGI (reference sequence). V was shortened by 6 bases and J by 5 bases, with 17 bases between the two germline ends. The CDR3 runs to 15 residues. DNA for the CDR3: TGTGCCAGCAGACCAGGACGTGCCGGCGATCAGCCCCAGCATTTT. Translation: CASRPGRAGDQPQHF.

This clonotype appeared a single time. This chain uses TRBV20-1 with TRBJ1-4, with a weak D call TRBD1 (5 bases). Germline-derived CDR1 and CDR2 are DFQATT and SNEGSKA (reference sequence). The CDR3 is 11 amino acids. V was shortened by 3 bases and J by 10 bases, with 9 bases between the two germline ends. CDR3 residues: CSARGEVKLFF. The CDR3, as DNA: TGCAGTGCTAGGGGGGAAGTAAAACTGTTTTTT.

This clonotype came up a few times. The chain carries TRBV10-3 and TRBJ2-2, with unresolved D. The V end was cut by 7 bases, the J end by 7 bases, with 10 bases between. Germline CDR1 ENHRY, CDR2 SYGVKD. This CDR3 has 12 residues. DNA for the CDR3: TGTGCCATCATGCCAGTAGGCGGGGAGCTGTTTTTT. This codes for CAIMPVGGELFF.

The J gene is TRBJ1-5, the V gene TRBV21-1; TRBD1 reflects the table's D call only, with no check against the DNA. TRBV21-1 is a known pseudogene. The CDR3 length is 13 residues. CDR3 protein: CASSNPGNQPRHF. CDR3 DNA: TGTGCCAGCAGCAACCCGGGGAATCAGCCCCGGCATTTT.

This clonotype was recorded at least ten times. The chain is built from TRBV5-1 and TRBJ1-2; D unclear. V lost 1 base to trimming and J lost 6 bases, with 13 bases between them. Looked up from germline, CDR1 is SGHRS and CDR2 is YFSETQ. This CDR3 has 14 residues. Written as DNA, the CDR3 is TGCGCCAGCAGCTTGAGCCAGGAGGTTGATGGCTACACCTTC. It specifies CASSLSQEVDGYTF.

The CDR3 DNA reads TGCAGTGCTACGGACCGCGGAACCTTCTCCTACGAGCAGTTCTTC. Amino acids: CSATDRGTFSYEQFF. V gene TRBV20-1 combines with J gene TRBJ2-1; unclear D gene. V was cut by 4 bases and J by 10 bases, with 23 bases left in between. This CDR3 has 15 amino acids. The V gene's germline CDR1 is DFQATT and CDR2 SNEGSKA (reference sequence).

The chain is built from TRBV20-1 and TRBJ2-1; 9 nucleotides align to TRBD2. Per the germline V gene, CDR1 is DFQATT and CDR2 is SNEGSKA (reference sequence). The CDR3 has 18 amino acids. With 0 bases clipped from V and 7 bases from J, the junction kept 16 bases outside the gene matches. CDR3 in amino acids: CSARDLRLAGRGGNEQFF. CDR3 DNA sequence: TGCAGTGCTAGAGATCTTCGGCTAGCGGGGAGAGGCGGTAATGAGCAGTTCTTC.

The sample holds a few counts of this clonotype. This may arise from a read error, as a much more abundant clone is one base away. V and J are TRBV27 and TRBJ2-5; no firm D call. The CDR3 has 15 residues. In germline, CDR1 is MNHEY, CDR2 SMNVEV (reference sequence). Trimming took off 0 bases at V and 1 base at J, with 9 bases between the two ends. The CDR3 DNA is TGTGCCAGCAGTTTATCATGGGTTATCCAAGAGACCCAGTACTTC. As protein: CASSLSWVIQETQYF.